Listed below are T cell receptor beta chains from one sample, sequenced in a study of T cells after yellow fever vaccination. A single record per CDR3 protein comes from TCRdb applying MiXCR to the 5' RACE reads. The sample shows about 340,000 distinct CDR3 sequences, 8.7% of them seen only once. Sequencing used PBMCs, obtained on the day of the first yellow fever vaccination. Every receptor here comes from a man aged 18 to 30 who received the YFV17D yellow fever vaccine. CDR3s leave out the opening cysteine and the closing phenylalanine or tryptophan. Not every row has a clone size; where given, it reads once, few, many or a size class.

v_call: TRBV6-1
cdr3_length: 12
clone_size: .
j_call: TRBJ1-1
cdr3_aa: ASTQGWENTEAF

v_call: TRBV7-3
cdr3_length: 15
clone_size: few
j_call: TRBJ2-2
cdr3_aa: ASSLMFSDPSTGELF

v_call: TRBV5-1
cdr3_length: 13
clone_size: few
j_call: TRBJ2-1
cdr3_aa: ASSFDRGPGPEQF

v_call: TRBV4-3
cdr3_length: 16
clone_size: few
j_call: TRBJ1-1
cdr3_aa: ASSQESMGTGGEVRAF

v_call: TRBV6-2/TRBV6-3
cdr3_length: 13
clone_size: .
j_call: TRBJ2-1
cdr3_aa: ASSSVGDTYNEQF

v_call: TRBV7-8
cdr3_length: 11
clone_size: .
j_call: TRBJ2-7
cdr3_aa: ASSLAASYEQY

v_call: TRBV24-1
cdr3_length: 13
clone_size: .
j_call: TRBJ2-3
cdr3_aa: ATKLTTKEPDTQY

v_call: TRBV7-2
cdr3_length: 14
clone_size: few
j_call: TRBJ2-5
cdr3_aa: ASSLARTSRQETQY

v_call: TRBV12-3/TRBV12-4
cdr3_length: 12
clone_size: few
j_call: TRBJ1-2
cdr3_aa: ASSFGRSNYGYT

v_call: TRBV24-1
cdr3_length: 11
clone_size: .
j_call: TRBJ2-3
cdr3_aa: ATSDFSGYTQY

v_call: TRBV15
cdr3_length: 12
clone_size: .
j_call: TRBJ1-2
cdr3_aa: ATSPARREDGYT

v_call: TRBV5-5
cdr3_length: 13
clone_size: many
j_call: TRBJ1-5
cdr3_aa: ASAPGVTGNQPQH

v_call: TRBV12-3/TRBV12-4
cdr3_length: 13
clone_size: many
j_call: TRBJ1-5
cdr3_aa: ASSLSGPTGQPQH

v_call: TRBV19
cdr3_length: 13
clone_size: .
j_call: TRBJ2-2
cdr3_aa: ASSRDRAGAGELF

v_call: TRBV29-1
cdr3_length: 12
clone_size: .
j_call: TRBJ2-3
cdr3_aa: SVQGIGRTDTQY

v_call: TRBV29-1
cdr3_length: 10
clone_size: many
j_call: TRBJ2-5
cdr3_aa: SVDRGRETQY

v_call: TRBV7-8
cdr3_length: 10
clone_size: few
j_call: TRBJ1-2
cdr3_aa: ASSFTHYGYT

v_call: TRBV7-9
cdr3_length: 10
clone_size: few
j_call: TRBJ1-1
cdr3_aa: ASAEMNTEAF

v_call: TRBV7-2
cdr3_length: 11
clone_size: many
j_call: TRBJ2-5
cdr3_aa: ASSLRGLETQY

v_call: TRBV20-1
cdr3_length: 10
clone_size: .
j_call: TRBJ2-5
cdr3_aa: SAGSRVETQY

v_call: TRBV4-1
cdr3_length: 15
clone_size: .
j_call: TRBJ2-5
cdr3_aa: ASSQPFLAGYQETQY

v_call: TRBV9
cdr3_length: 14
clone_size: few
j_call: TRBJ1-1
cdr3_aa: ASSVGTGGRGTEAF